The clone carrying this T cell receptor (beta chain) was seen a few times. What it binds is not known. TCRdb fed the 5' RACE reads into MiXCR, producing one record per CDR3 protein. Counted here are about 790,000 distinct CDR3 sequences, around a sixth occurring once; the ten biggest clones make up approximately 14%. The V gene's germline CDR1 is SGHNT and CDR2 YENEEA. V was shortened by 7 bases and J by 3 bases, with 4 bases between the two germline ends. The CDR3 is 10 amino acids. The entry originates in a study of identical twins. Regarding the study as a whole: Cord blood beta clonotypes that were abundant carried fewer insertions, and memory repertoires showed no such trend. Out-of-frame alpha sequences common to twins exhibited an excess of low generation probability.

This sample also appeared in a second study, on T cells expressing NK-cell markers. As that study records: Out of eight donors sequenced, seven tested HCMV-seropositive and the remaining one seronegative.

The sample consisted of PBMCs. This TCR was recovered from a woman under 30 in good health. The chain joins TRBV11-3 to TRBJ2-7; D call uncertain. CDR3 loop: CASIIYEQYF. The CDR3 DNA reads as TGTGCCAGCATAATCTACGAGCAGTACTTC.